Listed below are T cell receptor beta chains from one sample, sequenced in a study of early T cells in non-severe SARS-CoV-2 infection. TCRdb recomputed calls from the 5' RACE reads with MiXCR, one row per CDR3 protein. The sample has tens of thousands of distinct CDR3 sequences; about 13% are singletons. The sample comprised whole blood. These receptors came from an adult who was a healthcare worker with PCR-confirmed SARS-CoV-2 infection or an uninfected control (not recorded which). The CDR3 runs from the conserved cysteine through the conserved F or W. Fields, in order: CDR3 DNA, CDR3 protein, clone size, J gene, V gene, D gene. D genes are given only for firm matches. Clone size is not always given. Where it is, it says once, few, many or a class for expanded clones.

TGTGCCAGCACAGGGGATATCCTGGTGCAGTTCTTC CASTGDILVQFF NA TRBJ2-1 TRBV2 NA
TGCAGCGTTGCCGGGACTGGCAGCCAAGAGACCCAGTACTTC CSVAGTGSQETQYF NA TRBJ2-5 TRBV29-1 NA
TGTGCCAGCAGCGGTAACCAGATGGATACGCAGTATTTT CASSGNQMDTQYF many TRBJ2-3 TRBV9 NA
TGTGCCAGCGCCTTTGGGAGCCACACAGATACGCAGTATTTT CASAFGSHTDTQYF NA TRBJ2-3 TRBV2 NA
TGCGCCAGTAGGACAGGGGCCAACACTGAAGCTTTCTTT CASRTGANTEAFF few TRBJ1-1 TRBV10-2 TRBD1
TGTGCCAGCAGCTTAGAGGCTGGCTCACCCCTCCACTTT CASSLEAGSPLHF many TRBJ1-6 TRBV11-1 NA
TGTGCCAGCAGTTTGAGCGGGAGGGCCTCCTACGAGCAGTACTTC CASSLSGRASYEQYF NA TRBJ2-7 TRBV12-3/TRBV12-4 TRBD2
TGCGCCAGCCTGGGGACTGGCACTGAAGCTTTCTTT CASLGTGTEAFF few TRBJ1-1 TRBV5-1 NA
TGCAGTGCTGAGGCCCCTCAAGAGACCCAGTACTTC CSAEAPQETQYF many TRBJ2-5 TRBV20-1 NA
TGTGCCAGCAGTGAAGCGAAATCAGGGGCCGGGGAGCTGTTTTTT CASSEAKSGAGELFF many TRBJ2-2 TRBV6-1 NA
TGTGCCAGCAGCCAAGACCGTAGCGGAGCTTACAATGAGCAGTTCTTC CASSQDRSGAYNEQFF few TRBJ2-1 TRBV4-2 NA
TGCAGCGCGGGACAGGGTGGTGAAAAACTGTTTTTT CSAGQGGEKLFF NA TRBJ1-4 TRBV29-1 TRBD1
TGTGCCAGCAGTGAAAATGTGCACAATGAGCAGTTCTTC CASSENVHNEQFF many TRBJ2-1 TRBV2 NA
TGCGCCAGCAGCCCCCCCTCCCCTGAAGCTTTCTTT CASSPPSPEAFF few TRBJ1-1 TRBV5-1 NA
TGTGCCATCAGTGATCCCGGGCAGGGTGAAGCTGAAGCTTTCTTT CAISDPGQGEAEAFF NA TRBJ1-1 TRBV10-3 NA
TGCGCCAGCAGCTCGCCGGGACGAACACGCAATGAGCAGTTCTTC CASSSPGRTRNEQFF NA TRBJ2-1 TRBV5-1 NA
TGTGCCAGCAGCCTCTCTTACCAAGAGACCCAGTACTTC CASSLSYQETQYF few TRBJ2-5 TRBV7-2 NA
TGTGCCAGCAGCTCTACCCCTGGGGGCCAGCCCCAGCATTTT CASSSTPGGQPQHF many TRBJ1-5 TRBV7-2 NA
TGTGCCTGGAGTGTCGGGACAGACCAGCCCCAGCATTTT CAWSVGTDQPQHF few TRBJ1-5 TRBV30 TRBD1
TGCAGTGCTAGAGCGGTTTTTGTGGAGGGTAGTCTTTCGGAGACCCAGTACTTC CSARAVFVEGSLSETQYF few TRBJ2-5 TRBV20-1 NA
TGTGCCAGCAGCCCCCGCGGGGCCTCCTACGAGCAGTACTTC CASSPRGASYEQYF NA TRBJ2-7 TRBV13 NA
TGTGCCACCCGAGGGGGCCTCTCACCCCTCCACTTT CATRGGLSPLHF NA TRBJ1-6 TRBV10-3 TRBD1